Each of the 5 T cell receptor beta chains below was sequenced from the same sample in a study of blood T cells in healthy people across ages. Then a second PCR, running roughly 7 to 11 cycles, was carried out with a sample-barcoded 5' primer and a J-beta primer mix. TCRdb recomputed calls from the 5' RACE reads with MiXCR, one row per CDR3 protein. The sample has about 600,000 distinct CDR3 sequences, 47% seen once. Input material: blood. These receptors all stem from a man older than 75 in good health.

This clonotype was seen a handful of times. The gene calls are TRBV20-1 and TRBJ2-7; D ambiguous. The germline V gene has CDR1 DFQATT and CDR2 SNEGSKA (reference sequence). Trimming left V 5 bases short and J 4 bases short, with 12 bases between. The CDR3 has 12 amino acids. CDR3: CSAPRERYEQYF. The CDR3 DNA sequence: TGCAGTGCTCCCCGCGAGAGGTACGAGCAGTACTTC.

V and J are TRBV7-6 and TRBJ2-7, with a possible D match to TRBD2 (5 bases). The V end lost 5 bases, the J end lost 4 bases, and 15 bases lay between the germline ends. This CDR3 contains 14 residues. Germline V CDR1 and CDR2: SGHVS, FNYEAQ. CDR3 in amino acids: CASSVERGSYEQYF. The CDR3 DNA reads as TGTGCCAGCAGCGTAGAACGAGGGTCATACGAGCAGTACTTC.

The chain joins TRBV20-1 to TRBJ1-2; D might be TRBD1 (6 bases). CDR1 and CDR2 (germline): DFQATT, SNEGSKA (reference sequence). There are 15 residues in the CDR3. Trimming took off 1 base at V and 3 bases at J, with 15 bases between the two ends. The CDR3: CSARAGGAPDYGYTF. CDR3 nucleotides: TGCAGTGCTAGAGCCGGGGGGGCGCCTGACTATGGCTACACCTTC.

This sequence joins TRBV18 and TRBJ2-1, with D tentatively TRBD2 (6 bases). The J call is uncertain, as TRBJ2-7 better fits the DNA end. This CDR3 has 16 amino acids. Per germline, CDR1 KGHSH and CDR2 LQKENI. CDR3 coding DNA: TGTGCCAGCTCACCACGGGACTCACGTCCCTCTCGCGAGCAGTACTTC. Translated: CASSPRDSRPSREQYF.

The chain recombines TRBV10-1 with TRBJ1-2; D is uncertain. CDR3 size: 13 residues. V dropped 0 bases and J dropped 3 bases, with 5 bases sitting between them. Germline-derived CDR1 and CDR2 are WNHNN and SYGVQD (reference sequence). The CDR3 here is CASSESRYYGYTF. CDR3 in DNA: TGCGCCAGCAGTGAGTCGCGGTACTATGGCTACACCTTC.